This T cell receptor beta chain was sequenced for a study of CD8 T cells in Susac syndrome. Sequencing of TCR beta drew on CD8+ and CD4+ T cells from blood. The multiple sclerosis controls were treatment-naive patients affected by stable or active relapsing-remitting disease. Negative isolation yielded CD8+ and CD4+ T cells; FACS enriched TEMRA cells. The authors reverse transcribed roughly 0.5 to 1 ug RNA with random hexamers. Amplification of TCR beta CDR3 used immunoSEQ multiplex PCR across 54 Vbeta and 13 Jbeta. Each CDR3 protein is one row after TCRdb ran MiXCR on the immunoSEQ multiplex PCR reads. Of 400,000 to 550,000 distinct CDR3 sequences in the sample, around 85% were seen once. This CDR3 region has 16 residues. From germline, CDR1 is MNHEY and CDR2 SMNVEV (reference sequence). V lost 3 bases to trimming and J lost 5 bases; unmatched junction nucleotides: 9.

V usage is TRBV27 and J usage is TRBJ2-3; TRBD2 matches at 9 bases. The sequence was collected from a human donor with multiple sclerosis. What was sequenced was CD8+ T cells from PBMCs. CDR3 in amino acids: CASSFSAGGLGDTQYF. In DNA, the CDR3 is TGTGCCAGCAGTTTTTCGGCGGGAGGGCTTGGAGATACGCAGTATTTT.